This TCR beta chain is from a study of regulatory T cells in long-lasting Graves disease listed by TCRdb under 2021. In the study overall: Persistent Graves' disease meant more than 5 years of antithyroid drug treatment with TSH receptor autoantibodies that stayed positive. This study used TCR sequencing and RNA sequencing of peripheral blood to compare persistent Graves' disease patients against newly diagnosed Graves' disease patients. The study took place in China and was registered as a clinical trial. TCR sequencing covered approximately 13 persistent and around 20 newly diagnosed Graves' disease patients, some 35 samples in total. Antithyroid drugs had been taken for 8.5 to 13 years on average by persistent Graves' disease patients in the clinical cohort. General study outcomes and caveats: The small sample size was acknowledged by the authors as a limitation that may reduce accuracy. Sequencing and analysis were limited to the TCR beta chain. Peripheral blood alone was examined, since thyroid tissue, which constituted the primary lesion, could not be accessed. Persistent Graves' disease patients showed lower TCR Shannon entropy and fewer highly expanded clones than newly diagnosed patients, suggesting clonal expansion. A larger number of public clonotypes was shared among persistent patients (more than 2,500) than among newly diagnosed patients (roughly 980). Preferential use of TRBV28, TRBJ1-2 and TRBJ2-5 was observed in persistent disease, whereas TRBV20-1 and TRBJ2-1 were favored in newly diagnosed disease.

Libraries came from multiplex PCR. Sequencing instrument: Illumina HiSeq 4000. CDR3 regions were amplified by Arm-PCR with iRepertoire HTBI primers to construct TCR beta libraries. Gel purification was performed on PCR products prior to sequencing. The authors' analysis ran thus. Across samples, roughly 60 TRBV and 14 TRBJ segments were identified and used for gene usage analysis of CDR3 amino acid clonotypes. COPE and FqMerger were used to merge filtered high-quality paired reads into contigs. BLAST was used to align contigs to IMGT TRBV, TRBD and TRBJ reference genes, and CDR3 was defined according to IMGT. Any clonotype with a frequency above 0.1% was counted as a highly expanded clone. Shannon entropy served as the measure of repertoire diversity, while the Gini coefficient captured V-J evenness. Clonotypes shared by more than one individual were considered public. TCRdb applied fastp at Q25 and MiXCR to the public reads, then kept only in-frame beta chains. Under each unique CDR3 protein, matching rows form one entry showing the most common genes and DNA. It is TCRdb's table, rather than the study itself, that gives the V and J calls and clone size. Across this sample there are approximately 500,000 distinct CDR3 sequences, with 20% to 25% seen only once. Less than 9% of the sample goes to the ten largest clones.

This clonotype was seen a few times. Its antigen is still unknown. Per-nucleotide qualities are absent, and no much larger clonotype sits a single base away. Per the publication, the time point label means: persistent/refractory GD, antithyroid drugs over 5 years with positive TRAb. RNA was extracted from PBMCs in TRIzol for both TCR sequencing and RNA sequencing. The diagnosis of Graves' disease followed American Thyroid Association guidelines. Recruitment of patients was carried out at an endocrinology department in Xi'an, China. Each patient gave 7.5 to 10 milliliters of peripheral blood, collected in an EDTA anticoagulant tube. Ficoll Paque Plus density gradient separation was used to isolate PBMCs, and no additional T cell sorting was done. An Agilent 2100 Bioanalyzer and agarose gel were used to check RNA quality, while a NanoDrop 2000 measured RNA concentration. The CDR3 goes from the cysteine to the phenylalanine over 12 residues. Solely the CDR3 DNA is kept, with 36 bases framed from the first base. The germline V gene (reference sequence) provides CDR1 DFQATT and CDR2 SNEGSKA. Ends trimmed: V by 4 bases, J by 8 bases; bases unmatched to a gene: 5.

This clonotype was sampled from a female donor with Graves disease. The rearrangement joined TRBV20-1 to TRBJ1-1; 9 nucleotides in the junction match TRBD1. This specimen was peripheral blood mononuclear cells (PBMCs), taken when the disease was refractory, from a patient treated with antithyroid drugs. The CDR3: CSATTGGGEAFF. The nucleotides read TGCAGTGCTACGACAGGGGGAGGAGAAGCTTTCTTT.